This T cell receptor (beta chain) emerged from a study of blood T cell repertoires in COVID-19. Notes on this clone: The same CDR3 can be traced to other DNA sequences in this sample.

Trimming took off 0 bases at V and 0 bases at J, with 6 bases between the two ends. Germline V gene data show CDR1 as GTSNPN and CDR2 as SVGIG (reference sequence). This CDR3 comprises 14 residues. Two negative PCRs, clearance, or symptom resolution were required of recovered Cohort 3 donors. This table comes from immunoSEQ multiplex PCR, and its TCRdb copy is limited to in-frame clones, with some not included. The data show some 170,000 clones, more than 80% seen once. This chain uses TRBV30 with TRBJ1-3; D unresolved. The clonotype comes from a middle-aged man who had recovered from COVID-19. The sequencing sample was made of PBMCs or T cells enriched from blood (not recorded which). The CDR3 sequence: CAWSVRGSGNTIYF. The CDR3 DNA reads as TGTGCCTGGAGTGTGAGAGGCTCTGGAAACACCATATATTTT.